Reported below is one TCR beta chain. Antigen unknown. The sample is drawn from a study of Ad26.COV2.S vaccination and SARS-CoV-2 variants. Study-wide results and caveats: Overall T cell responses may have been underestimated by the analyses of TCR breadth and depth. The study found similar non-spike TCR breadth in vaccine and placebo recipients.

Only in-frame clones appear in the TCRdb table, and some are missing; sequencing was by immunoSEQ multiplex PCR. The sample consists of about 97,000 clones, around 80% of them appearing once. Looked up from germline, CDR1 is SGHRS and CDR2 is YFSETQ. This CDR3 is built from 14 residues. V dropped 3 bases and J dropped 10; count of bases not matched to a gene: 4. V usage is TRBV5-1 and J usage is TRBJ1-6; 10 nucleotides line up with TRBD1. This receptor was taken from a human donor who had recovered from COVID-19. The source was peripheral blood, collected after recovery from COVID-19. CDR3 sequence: CASSSTGGESPLHF. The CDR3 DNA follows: TGCGCCAGCAGCTCGACAGGGGGCGAATCACCCCTCCACTTT. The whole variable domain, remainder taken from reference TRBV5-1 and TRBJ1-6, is KAGVTQTPRYLIKTRGQQVTLSCSPISGHRSVSWYQQTPGQGLQFLFEYFSETQRNKGNFPGRFSGRQFSNSRSEMNVSTLELGDSALYLCASSSTGGESPLHFGNGTRLTVT.